The entry below describes one T cell receptor beta chain. The data stem from a study of T cell changes during pregnancy in multiple sclerosis. This CDR3 is built from 14 residues. Germline V gives CDR1 MNHEY, CDR2 SMNVEV (reference sequence). Unmatched junction bases numbered 5, after V lost 6 bases and J lost 1 base. The method was immunoSEQ multiplex PCR; TCRdb's version includes in-frame clones alone and lacks a portion of them. The table includes under 95,000 clones, 75% to 95% detected once. The sequence was collected from a female donor with multiple sclerosis, enrolled in a pregnancy study. The specimen was CD4+ T cells from peripheral blood mononuclear cells, collected before pregnancy. V is TRBV27 and J is TRBJ2-7; 8 nucleotides align to TRBD1. CDR3 loop: CASSHRGASYEQYF. DNA of the CDR3: TGTGCCAGCAGCCACAGGGGGGCTTCCTACGAGCAGTACTTC.